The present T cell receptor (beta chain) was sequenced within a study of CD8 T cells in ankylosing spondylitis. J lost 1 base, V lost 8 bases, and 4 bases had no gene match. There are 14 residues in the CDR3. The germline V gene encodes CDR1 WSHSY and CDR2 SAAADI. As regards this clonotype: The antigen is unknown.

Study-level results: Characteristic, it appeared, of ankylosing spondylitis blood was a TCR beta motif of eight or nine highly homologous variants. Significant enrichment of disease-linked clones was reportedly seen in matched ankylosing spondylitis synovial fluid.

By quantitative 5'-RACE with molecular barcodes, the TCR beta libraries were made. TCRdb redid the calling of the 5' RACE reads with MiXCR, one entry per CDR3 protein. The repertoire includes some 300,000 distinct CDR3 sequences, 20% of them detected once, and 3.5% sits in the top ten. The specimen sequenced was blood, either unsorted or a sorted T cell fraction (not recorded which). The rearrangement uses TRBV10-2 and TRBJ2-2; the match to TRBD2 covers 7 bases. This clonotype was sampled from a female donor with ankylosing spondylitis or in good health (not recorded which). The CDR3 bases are TGCGCCAGCGGCGGGAGAGGGAACACCGGGGAGCTGTTTTTT. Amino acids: CASGGRGNTGELFF.